This T cell receptor beta chain derives from a study of early T cells in non-severe SARS-CoV-2 infection. Unique molecular identifiers (one per individual cDNA molecule) were attached. TCRdb analysed the 5' RACE reads with MiXCR anew, one entry per CDR3 protein. Of 65,000 to 95,000 distinct CDR3 sequences in the sample, around 9.9% were seen once. The CDR3 extends over 19 amino acids. This clonotype was seen once. A read error may be the cause here, since a much bigger clone is one base away. Sequenced material: whole blood. The chain combines TRBV12-3 or TRBV12-4 with TRBJ2-2; 7 bases agree with TRBD2. The receptor comes from an adult who was a healthcare worker with PCR-confirmed SARS-CoV-2 infection or an uninfected control (not recorded which). In nucleotides, the CDR3 is TGTGCCAACAGTTTCTTCCTAGCGGTATTAAACCCGAACACCGGGGAGCTGTTTTTT. Its translation: CANSFFLAVLNPNTGELFF.